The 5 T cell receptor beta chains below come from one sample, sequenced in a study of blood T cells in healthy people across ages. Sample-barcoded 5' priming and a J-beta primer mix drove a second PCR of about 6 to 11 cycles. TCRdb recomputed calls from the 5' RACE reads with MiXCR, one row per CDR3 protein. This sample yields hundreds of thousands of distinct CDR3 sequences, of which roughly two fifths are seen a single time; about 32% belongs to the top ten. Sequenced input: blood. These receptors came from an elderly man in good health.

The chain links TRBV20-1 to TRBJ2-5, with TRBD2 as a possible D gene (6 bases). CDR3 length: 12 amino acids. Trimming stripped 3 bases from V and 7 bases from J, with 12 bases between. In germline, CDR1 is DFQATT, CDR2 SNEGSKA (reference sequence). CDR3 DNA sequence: TGCAGTGCTAGGGTGGGGCGGGGGACCCAGTACTTC. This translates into CSARVGRGTQYF.

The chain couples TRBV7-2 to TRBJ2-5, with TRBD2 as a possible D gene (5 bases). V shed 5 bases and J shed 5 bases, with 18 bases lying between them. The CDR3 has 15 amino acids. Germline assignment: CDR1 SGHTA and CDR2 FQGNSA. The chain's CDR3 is CASSQVRGLGETQYF. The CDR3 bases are TGTGCCAGCAGCCAAGTTCGAGGACTTGGGGAGACCCAGTACTTC. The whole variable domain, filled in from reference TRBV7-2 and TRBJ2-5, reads GAGVSQSPSNKVTEKGKDVELRCDPISGHTALYWYRQSLGQGLEFLIYFQGNSAPDKSGLPSDRFSAERTGGSVSTLTIQRTQQEDSAVYLCASSQVRGLGETQYFGPGTRLLVL.

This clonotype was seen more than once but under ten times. CDR3 in DNA: TGCAGCGTTGAAGATTTCGGGGGGCTCTCCTACAATGAGCAGTACTTC. It is translated as CSVEDFGGLSYNEQYF. V and J are TRBV29-1 and TRBJ2-7, with D possibly being TRBD2 (7 bases). Trimming stripped 0 bases from V and 7 bases from J, with 22 bases between. There are 16 residues in the CDR3. Looked up from germline, CDR1 is SQVTM and CDR2 is ANQGSEA.

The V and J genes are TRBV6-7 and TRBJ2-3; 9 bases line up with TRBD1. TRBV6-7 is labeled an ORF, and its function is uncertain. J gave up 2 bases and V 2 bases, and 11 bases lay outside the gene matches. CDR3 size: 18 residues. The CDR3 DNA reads TGTGCCAGCAGTTACCCCCATCGGGGGGACAGGGACACAGATACGCAGTATTTT. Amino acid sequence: CASSYPHRGDRDTDTQYF.

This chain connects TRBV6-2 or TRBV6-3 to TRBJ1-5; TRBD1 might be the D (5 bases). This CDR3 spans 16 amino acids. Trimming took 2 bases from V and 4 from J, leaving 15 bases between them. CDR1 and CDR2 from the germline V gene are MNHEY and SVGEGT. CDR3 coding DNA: TGTGCCAGCAGTTACGGCATCGGGACCGCGAATCAGCCCCAGCATTTT. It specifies CASSYGIGTANQPQHF.